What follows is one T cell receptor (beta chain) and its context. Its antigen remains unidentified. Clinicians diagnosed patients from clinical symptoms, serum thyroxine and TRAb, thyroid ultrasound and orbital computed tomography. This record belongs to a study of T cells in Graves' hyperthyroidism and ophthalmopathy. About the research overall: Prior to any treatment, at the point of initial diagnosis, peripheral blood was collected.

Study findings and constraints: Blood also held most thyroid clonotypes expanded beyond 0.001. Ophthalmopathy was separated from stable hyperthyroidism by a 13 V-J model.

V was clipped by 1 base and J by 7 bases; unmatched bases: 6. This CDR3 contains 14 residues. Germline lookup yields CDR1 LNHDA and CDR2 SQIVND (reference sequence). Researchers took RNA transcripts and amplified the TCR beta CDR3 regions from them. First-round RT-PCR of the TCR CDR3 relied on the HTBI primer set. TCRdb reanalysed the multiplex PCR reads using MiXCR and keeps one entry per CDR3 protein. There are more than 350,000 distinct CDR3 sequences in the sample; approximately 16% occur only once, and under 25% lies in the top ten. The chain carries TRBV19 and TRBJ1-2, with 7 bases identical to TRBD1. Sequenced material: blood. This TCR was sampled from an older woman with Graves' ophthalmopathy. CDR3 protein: CASSIVGTVFGYTF. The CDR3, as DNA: TGTGCCAGTAGTATAGTCGGGACAGTTTTTGGCTACACCTTC.